This section outlines one T cell receptor (beta chain) sequence together with its context. This specimen comes from a study of blood T cell repertoires in COVID-19. About the study: T cells, B-cell-depleted T cells, or PBMCs supplied cDNA or gDNA.

The data were produced by immunoSEQ multiplex PCR, yet TCRdb's version contains in-frame clones alone and is incomplete. The sample carries 250,000 to 350,000 clones, about nine tenths recorded once. The CDR3 sequence is 21 residues long. CDR1 and CDR2 (germline): MRHNA, SNTAGT. The ends lost 2 bases at V and 6 bases at J; junction bases unmatched: 21. The sequencing input was peripheral blood. The sequence came from a man aged 18 to 29 with active or convalescent COVID-19. This rearrangement joins TRBV6-4 to TRBJ1-4, with 10 bases lining up with TRBD1. The CDR3 DNA is TGTGCCAGCAGTGACCGGGGGAAAGTGGGACAGGGGCCCACCCTTGATGAAAAACTGTTTTTT. This codes for CASSDRGKVGQGPTLDEKLFF.